This TCR beta chain emerged from a study of blood T cell repertoires in COVID-19. In this sample, this clone turned up a few times. Using immunoSEQ multiplex PCR, the repertoire was profiled, and TCRdb retains in-frame clones only, with some absent. The profile shows under 200,000 clones, about 85% of them singletons. This CDR3 is 18 amino acids long. J lost 2 bases, V lost 2 bases, and 11 bases had no gene match. Germline V gene lookup returns CDR1 SGHAT and CDR2 FQNNGV. The clonotype comes from a woman between 35 and 50 years old with acute COVID-19. V usage is TRBV11-2 and J usage is TRBJ2-3; 9 bases are a match to TRBD2. The sample comprised PBMCs or T cells enriched from blood (not recorded which). The CDR3 DNA reads as TGTGCCAGCAGCTTAAGCTTCATTAGCGGGAGAGTCACAGATACGCAGTATTTT. It yields the protein CASSLSFISGRVTDTQYF.